The 32 T cell receptor beta chains reported below all come from one sample, sequenced in a study of T cells in Graves' hyperthyroidism and ophthalmopathy. Using RNA transcripts as the source, TCR beta CDR3 regions were amplified. The HTBI primer set served for first-round RT-PCR of the TCR CDR3. MiXCR, run by TCRdb on the multiplex PCR reads, gives a single entry per CDR3 protein. The profile shows about 300,000 distinct CDR3 sequences, approximately 17% of them singletons. The sequenced material came from blood. The source is a man younger than 45 with Graves' hyperthyroidism.

This clonotype occurred many times. J is TRBJ2-7 and V is TRBV27; TRBD1 agrees at 8 bases. Germline CDR1 is MNHEY and CDR2 is SMNVEV (reference sequence). The length of the CDR3 is 16 residues. J lost 2 bases, V lost 3 bases, and 9 bases had no gene match. CDR3: CASSFYPTGAAYEQYF. The CDR3 DNA sequence: TGTGCCAGCAGTTTTTATCCGACAGGGGCGGCCTACGAGCAGTACTTC.

Worth noting for this clonotype: At one of its ends the junction is not consistent with the germline gene, which may arise from a read error. This rearrangement joins TRBV7-7 to TRBJ2-7, with 7 bases identical to TRBD1. Germline V lookup: CDR1 SSHAT, CDR2 FNYEAQ (reference sequence). The CDR3 covers 15 residues. The CDR3 protein is CASSLGTVGTYEQYF. The CDR3 region has the DNA TGTGCTAGCAGTCTTGGGACAGTCGGGACCTACGAGCAGTACTTC.

The table lists this clonotype with many counts. The rearrangement uses TRBV12-3 or TRBV12-4 and TRBJ2-7; D call uncertain. The V gene lost 2 bases and the J gene lost 3 bases, with 8 bases spanning the gap. The CDR3 has 13 residues. The CDR3 region has the DNA TGTGCCAGCAGTTTATTGGAACTCTACGAGCAGTACTTC. The encoded protein is CASSLLELYEQYF.

The chain links TRBV7-9 to TRBJ1-3; D perhaps matches TRBD1 (5 bases). Trimming cost V 5 bases and J 0 bases, with 14 bases left between them. In germline, CDR1 is SEHNR, CDR2 FQNEAQ (reference sequence). The CDR3 length is 16 residues. CDR3 in DNA: TGTGCCAGCAGCCCCCGGGGCCGGGGCTCTGGAAACACCATATATTTT. This codes for CASSPRGRGSGNTIYF.

This clonotype was picked up a small number of times. It may be a read error: a sequence one base away is much more abundant. The CDR3 loop is CASSARDSPYEQYF. The CDR3 DNA follows: TGTGCCAGCAGCGCTCGGGACAGTCCCTACGAGCAGTACTTC. V and J are TRBV7-9 and TRBJ2-7; 7 nucleotides line up with TRBD1. Germline-derived CDR1 and CDR2 are SEHNR and FQNEAQ (reference sequence). Trimming removed 5 bases from V and 2 bases from J; junction bases left unmatched: 6. This CDR3 has 14 residues.

This clonotype was detected only a few times. The chain is built from TRBV7-8 and TRBJ2-2, with 8 bases matching TRBD2. CDR3 length: 17 residues. The J segment lost 4 bases and the V segment lost 1 base, leaving 8 bases of the junction unmatched. Germline V gives CDR1 SGHVS, CDR2 FQNEAQ. As DNA, the CDR3 is TGTGCCAGCAGCTTAGTAGGGCTAGCGGGTAGCACCGGGGAGCTGTTTTTT. Translation: CASSLVGLAGSTGELFF.

This clonotype was detected many times. The chain's CDR3 is CASRNWPPWVSDTQYF. CDR3 nucleotide sequence: TGTGCCAGCAGGAATTGGCCCCCCTGGGTATCCGATACGCAGTATTTT. The chain uses TRBV12-3 or TRBV12-4 and TRBJ2-3; no clear D. The CDR3 extends over 16 amino acids. V lost 6 bases to trimming and J lost 6 bases, with 22 bases between them.

The chain links TRBV7-2 to TRBJ1-2; D gene uncertain. Germline V gene sequence: CDR1 SGHTA, CDR2 FQGNSA. This CDR3 is 12 amino acids long. V was pared by 0 bases and J by 8 bases, with 7 bases between. CDR3 amino acids: CASSLAAEGYTF. The CDR3 region has the DNA TGTGCCAGCAGCTTAGCCGCGGAGGGCTACACCTTC.

As to this clonotype: A clone one base away is much larger, so this may be a read error. The chain has TRBV30 and TRBJ2-4; tentatively, D is TRBD1 or TRBD2 (6 bases each). V was cut by 1 base and J by 6 bases, with 10 bases left in between. The CDR3 has 13 residues. Germline CDR1 is GTSNPN and CDR2 is SVGIG (reference sequence). The CDR3 region has the DNA TGTGCCTGGAGTGGGGGGGCTGGAAACATTCAGTACTTC. Translated, it gives CAWSGGAGNIQYF. The variable domain in full, with the rest retrieved from reference TRBV30 and TRBJ2-4, is SQTIHQWPATLVQPVGSPLSLECTVEGTSNPNLYWYRQAAGRGLQLLFYSVGIGQISSEVPQNLSASRPQDRQFILSSKKLLLSDSGFYLCAWSGGAGNIQYFGAGTRLSVL.

This chain joins TRBV5-1 and TRBJ2-3; D unclear. Germline assignment: CDR1 SGHRS and CDR2 YFSETQ. The CDR3 is 14 amino acids. V was trimmed by 3 bases and J by 2 bases, leaving 10 bases between them. In DNA, the CDR3 is TGCGCCAGCAGCTACACAGACCCCACAGATACGCAGTATTTT. This gives the protein CASSYTDPTDTQYF.

This clonotype was observed at least ten times. The rearrangement links TRBV5-1 to TRBJ2-1, with TRBD2 matching 11 bases. Per germline, CDR1 SGHRS and CDR2 YFSETQ. The CDR3 has 15 amino acids. The V and J ends lost 0 bases and 12 bases, in that order; junction bases with no gene match: 8. This chain's CDR3 is CASSLELAGVNRQFF. As DNA, the CDR3 is TGCGCCAGCAGCTTGGAACTAGCGGGAGTTAATAGGCAGTTCTTC.

The sample holds many counts of this clonotype. This rearrangement joins TRBV5-1 to TRBJ2-1, with no clear D. V was shortened by 0 bases and J by 7 bases, with 5 bases between the two germline ends. In germline, CDR1 is SGHRS, CDR2 YFSETQ. The CDR3 runs to 12 residues. The CDR3 sequence: CASSLDFNEQFF. CDR3 in DNA: TGCGCCAGCAGCTTGGATTTTAATGAGCAGTTCTTC.

Concerning this clonotype: Mismatch with germline at one junction end may stem from a read error. V is TRBV6-9 and J is TRBJ2-4; TRBD2 is a possible D gene (5 bases). CDR3 length equals 14 residues. Per the germline V gene, CDR1 is MNHGY and CDR2 is SVAAGI. The CDR3 DNA sequence: TGTGCCAGCAGCTCTTCCCTAGCCAAAAACATCCAGTACTTC. The encoded protein is CASSSSLAKNIQYF.

This clonotype was observed a few times. The J gene is TRBJ2-7, the V gene TRBV12-5; D unresolved. Trimming removed 1 base from V and 2 bases from J, with 12 bases in between. The germline V gene encodes CDR1 LGHNT and CDR2 FRNRAP. The CDR3 has 15 residues. CDR3: CASGLDETATYEQYF. The CDR3 DNA is TGTGCTAGTGGTTTGGATGAGACGGCGACCTACGAGCAGTACTTC.

This clonotype appeared a few times. This clone may be a read error of a much larger clone one base away. This CDR3 fails to terminate in the conserved phenylalanine or tryptophan, so it likely reflects a read error. The rearrangement uses TRBV11-2 and TRBJ1-2; 7 positions match TRBD1. Germline CDR1 SGHAT, CDR2 FQNNGV. Losses at the gene ends were 5 bases for V and 6 bases for J; bases not matched to a gene: 18. The CDR3 is 17 amino acids. The CDR3 here is CASSLRRPGRQGDGYTL. DNA of the CDR3: TGTGCCAGCAGCCTACGCAGGCCCGGGAGGCAGGGGGATGGCTACACCCTC.

This clonotype was picked up many times. J is TRBJ2-7 and V is TRBV5-1; D is possibly TRBD2 (5 bases). Germline loops: CDR1 SGHRS, CDR2 YFSETQ. The germline V and J ends were trimmed by 2 bases and 3 bases, with 9 bases remaining between them. This CDR3 is 13 amino acids long. This CDR3 reads CASSFNRGYEQYF. The CDR3 nucleotides read TGCGCCAGCAGCTTCAATCGGGGCTACGAGCAGTACTTC.

This clonotype was detected only a few times. The chain has TRBV30 and TRBJ2-2; TRBD2 matches at 13 bases. V dropped 4 bases and J dropped 5; count of bases not matched to a gene: 4. This CDR3 region has 15 residues. Looked up from germline, CDR1 is GTSNPN and CDR2 is SVGIG (reference sequence). The CDR3 nucleotides read TGTGCCTGGAAACTAGCGGGAGGGCCGACCGGGGAGCTGTTTTTT. Protein sequence: CAWKLAGGPTGELFF.

For this clonotype: This may arise from a read error, as a much more abundant clone is one base away. V gene TRBV18 combines with J gene TRBJ2-7; D ambiguous. The CDR3 spans 15 residues. The germline gives CDR1 KGHSH, CDR2 LQKENI. Deletions cut 0 bases from V and 6 bases from J, with 15 bases between. This CDR3 reads CASSPPFSMLPEQYF. CDR3 nucleotide sequence: TGTGCCAGCTCACCACCTTTTTCGATGTTGCCCGAGCAGTACTTC.

There are many counts of this clonotype. The rearrangement links TRBV6-1 to TRBJ1-1; 11 bases are shared with TRBD1. The length of the CDR3 is 15 residues. V trimming: 6 bases; J trimming: 4 bases; junction bases outside the gene matches: 7. The germline gives CDR1 MNHNS, CDR2 SASEGT. The CDR3 region is CASSRTGGLGTEAFF. CDR3 DNA sequence: TGTGCCAGCAGCCGGACAGGGGGCCTCGGCACTGAAGCTTTCTTT.

The J gene is TRBJ2-5, the V gene TRBV5-1; 11 nucleotides line up with TRBD2. This CDR3 comprises 15 residues. The J segment lost 1 base and the V segment lost 7 bases, leaving 6 bases of the junction unmatched. Germline values: CDR1 SGHRS, CDR2 YFSETQ. The CDR3 reads CASGTGTSGQETQYF. CDR3 in DNA: TGCGCCAGCGGAACCGGGACTAGCGGCCAAGAGACCCAGTACTTC.

The rearrangement links TRBV7-6 to TRBJ1-1, with D hard to call. The length of the CDR3 is 15 residues. The germline V and J ends were trimmed by 2 bases and 4 bases, with 14 bases remaining between them. Germline V gene data show CDR1 as SGHVS and CDR2 as FNYEAQ. CDR3 DNA: TGTGCCAGCAGCTTAACACCTTCCGGGAGCACTGAAGCTTTCTTT. Its protein product is CASSLTPSGSTEAFF. The full variable domain, rest sourced from reference TRBV7-6 and TRBJ1-1, is GAGVSQSPRYKVTKRGQDVALRCDPISGHVSLYWYRQALGQGPEFLTYFNYEAQQDKSGLPNDRFSAERPEGSISTLTIQRTEQRDSAMYRCASSLTPSGSTEAFFGQGTRLTVV.

This clonotype has at least ten counts. J is TRBJ2-5 and V is TRBV2; no firm D call. Trimming cost V 3 bases and J 0 bases, with 5 bases left between them. Germline V gives CDR1 SNHLY, CDR2 FYNNEI. The CDR3 contains 13 residues. This CDR3 reads CASSDVHQETQYF. In DNA form, the CDR3 reads TGTGCCAGCAGTGACGTGCACCAAGAGACCCAGTACTTC.

The sample holds many counts of this clonotype. The genes are TRBV7-9 and TRBJ1-3, with D possibly being TRBD1 (5 bases). The CDR3 is 14 residues long. The germline V gene encodes CDR1 SEHNR and CDR2 FQNEAQ (reference sequence). V was clipped by 2 bases and J by 0 bases, with 5 bases between them. The CDR3 region has the DNA TGTGCCAGCAGCTTAAGGGGCTCTGGAAACACCATATATTTT. Its translation is CASSLRGSGNTIYF.

This clonotype was detected a few times. The genes are TRBV5-1 and TRBJ1-2; perhaps TRBD1 as D (6 bases). Germline V lookup: CDR1 SGHRS, CDR2 YFSETQ. V was pared by 0 bases and J by 8 bases, with 14 bases between. There are 14 residues in the CDR3. CDR3 region: CASSLDSQGHGYTF. CDR3 DNA sequence: TGCGCCAGCAGCTTGGATTCACAGGGTCACGGCTACACCTTC.

At least ten counts were recorded for this clonotype. The chain links TRBV18 to TRBJ1-1; tentative D call: TRBD1 (5 bases). Trimming took off 3 bases at V and 3 bases at J, with 8 bases between the two ends. The CDR3 runs to 13 residues. CDR1 and CDR2 from the germline V gene are KGHSH and LQKENI. The CDR3 coding sequence is TGTGCCAGCTCACCCAACAGGCACACTGAAGCTTTCTTT. Residues: CASSPNRHTEAFF.

This clonotype was found a few times. The chain is built from TRBV20-1 and TRBJ1-4; possible D gene TRBD1, 5 bases. This CDR3 region has 11 residues. Per germline, CDR1 DFQATT and CDR2 SNEGSKA (reference sequence). The V end lost 6 bases, the J end lost 5 bases, and 7 bases lay between the germline ends. The CDR3 DNA is TGCAGTGCAAGGGACAATGAAAAACTGTTTTTT. It translates to CSARDNEKLFF.

This clonotype showed up many times. The V and J genes are TRBV11-3 and TRBJ2-2, with TRBD2 as a possible D gene (6 bases). The CDR3 sequence is 16 residues long. V dropped 5 bases and J dropped 4 bases, with 17 bases sitting between them. Germline-derived CDR1 and CDR2 are SGHNT and YENEEA. CDR3 bases: TGTGCCAGCAGCCCCCAGCGGGCGGGAACCACCGGGGAGCTGTTTTTT. The encoded protein is CASSPQRAGTTGELFF.

This clonotype was detected many times. The V gene is TRBV11-2, the J gene TRBJ2-1, with 8 bases identical to TRBD2. The CDR3 is made up of 19 amino acids. The J segment lost 0 bases and the V segment lost 5 bases, leaving 15 bases of the junction unmatched. Germline V gene sequence: CDR1 SGHAT, CDR2 FQNNGV. CDR3 in amino acids: CASSSHPTSGRSSYNEQFF. The CDR3 coding sequence is TGTGCCAGCAGCAGTCACCCAACTAGCGGAAGATCCTCCTACAATGAGCAGTTCTTC. Full variable domain (outside the CDR3, taken from reference TRBV11-2 and TRBJ2-1): EAGVAQSPRYKIIEKRQSVAFWCNPISGHATLYWYQQILGQGPKLLIQFQNNGVVDDSQLPKDRFSAERLKGVDSTLKIQPAKLEDSAVYLCASSSHPTSGRSSYNEQFFGPGTRLTVL.

V usage is TRBV7-9 and J usage is TRBJ2-1, with D perhaps matching TRBD2 (6 bases). Trimming removed 3 bases at V and 5 bases at J, with 11 bases between. Per the germline V gene, CDR1 is SEHNR and CDR2 is FQNEAQ (reference sequence). This CDR3 is 14 amino acids long. The CDR3 DNA reads TGTGCCAGCAGCTTGGGGGGTCGGGACAATGAGCAGTTCTTC. Amino acid sequence: CASSLGGRDNEQFF.

This clonotype was found a few times. The CDR3 DNA follows: TGTGCCAGCAGCCCACCGGGACAGGGGTTCGCCCTACCTTTCTTT. It translates to CASSPPGQGFALPFF. J is TRBJ1-1 and V is TRBV5-5; TRBD1 matches at 10 bases. CDR3 length: 15 amino acids. The J segment lost 12 bases and the V segment lost 4 bases, leaving 15 bases of the junction unmatched. The germline CDR1 and CDR2 sequences are SGHKS and YYEKEE (reference sequence). Complete variable domain (other parts from reference TRBV5-5 and TRBJ1-1): DAGVTQSPTHLIKTRGQQVTLRCSPISGHKSVSWYQQVLGQGPQFIFQYYEKEERGRGNFPDRFSARQFPNYSSELNVNALLLGDSALYLCASSPPGQGFALPFFGQGTRLTVV.

Concerning this clonotype: A much more abundant neighbour one base away suggests this may be a read error. The chain's CDR3 is CASSVDYNEQFF. The CDR3 DNA is TGTGCCAGCAGCGTAGATTACAATGAGCAGTTCTTC. The chain joins TRBV9 to TRBJ2-1, with D hard to call. This CDR3 spans 12 amino acids. V lost 0 bases to trimming and J lost 4 bases, with 2 bases between them. CDR1 and CDR2 from the germline V gene are SGDLS and YYNGEE.

The sample holds many counts of this clonotype. The chain joins TRBV20-1 to TRBJ2-2; the D is unclear. Trimming took 2 bases from V and 2 from J, leaving 6 bases between them. This CDR3 contains 13 residues. The germline V gene encodes CDR1 DFQATT and CDR2 SNEGSKA (reference sequence). CDR3 sequence (DNA): TGCAGTGCTAGACTACTCAACACCGGGGAGCTGTTTTTT. Translation gives CSARLLNTGELFF.